This T cell receptor (beta chain) was captured in a study of blood T cell repertoires in COVID-19. About the study: T cells, B-cell-depleted T cells, or PBMCs provided the cDNA or gDNA that served as material.

In the original workflow: Estimation of nucleated cell counts was performed using reference gene primer amplification. Profiling relied on immunoSEQ multiplex PCR, and the TCRdb table lists in-frame clones only, not all of them. V and J calls plus clone size are reproduced from that table; the DNA served to infer D and trimming. The sample lists tens of thousands of clones; more than 70% were seen once. This clone showed up just once. The germline V gene has CDR1 MNHEY and CDR2 SVGEGT. The CDR3 is 17 residues long. V trimming: 1 base; J trimming: 0 bases; junction bases outside the gene matches: 5. This clonotype was sampled from a man aged 80 or over with active or convalescent COVID-19. V gene TRBV6-2 or TRBV6-3 combines with J gene TRBJ2-3, with 9 bases aligning to TRBD2. Input material: peripheral blood. CDR3 sequence reads: CASSYLAGVGSTDTQYF. Here the CDR3 DNA reads TGTGCCAGCAGTTACTTAGCGGGAGTTGGTAGCACAGATACGCAGTATTTT.